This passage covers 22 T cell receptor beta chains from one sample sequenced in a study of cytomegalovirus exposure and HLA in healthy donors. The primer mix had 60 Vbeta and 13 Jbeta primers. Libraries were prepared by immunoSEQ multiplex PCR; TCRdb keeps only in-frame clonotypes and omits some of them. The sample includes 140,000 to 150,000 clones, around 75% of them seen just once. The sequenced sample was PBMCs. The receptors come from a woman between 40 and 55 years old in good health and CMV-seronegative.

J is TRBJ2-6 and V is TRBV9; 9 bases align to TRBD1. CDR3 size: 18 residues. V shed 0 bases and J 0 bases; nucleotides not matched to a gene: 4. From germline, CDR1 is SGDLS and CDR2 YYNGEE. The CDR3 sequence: CASSVEGQGTSGANVLTF. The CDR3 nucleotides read TGTGCCAGCAGCGTAGAGGGACAGGGTACCTCTGGGGCCAACGTCCTGACTTTC.

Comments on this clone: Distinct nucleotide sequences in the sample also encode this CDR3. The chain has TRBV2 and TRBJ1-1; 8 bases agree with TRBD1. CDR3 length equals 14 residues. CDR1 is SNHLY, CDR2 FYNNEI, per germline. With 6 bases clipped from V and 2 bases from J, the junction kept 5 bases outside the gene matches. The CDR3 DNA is TGTGCCAGCAGCCCGGACAGGGTAAACACTGAAGCTTTCTTT. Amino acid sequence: CASSPDRVNTEAFF.

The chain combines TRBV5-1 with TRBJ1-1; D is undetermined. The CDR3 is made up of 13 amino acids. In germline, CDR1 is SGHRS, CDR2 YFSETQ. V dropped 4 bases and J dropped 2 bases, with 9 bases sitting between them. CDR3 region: CASSPEYNTEAFF. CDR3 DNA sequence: TGCGCCAGCAGCCCGGAGTATAACACTGAAGCTTTCTTT.

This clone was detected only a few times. This CDR3 is CASSATGTGDTEAFF. The DNA of the CDR3 is TGTGCCAGTAGCGCGACAGGGACGGGTGACACTGAAGCTTTCTTT. The rearrangement uses TRBV19 and TRBJ1-1; 7 bases are shared with TRBD1. The CDR3 is 15 residues long. Germline V gene lookup returns CDR1 LNHDA and CDR2 SQIVND (reference sequence). The V segment lost 6 bases and the J segment 3 bases; nucleotides outside the gene matches: 10.

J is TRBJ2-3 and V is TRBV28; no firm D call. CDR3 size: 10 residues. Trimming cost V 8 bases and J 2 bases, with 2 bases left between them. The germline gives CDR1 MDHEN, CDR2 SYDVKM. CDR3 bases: TGTGCCAGCCTCACAGATACGCAGTATTTT. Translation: CASLTDTQYF.

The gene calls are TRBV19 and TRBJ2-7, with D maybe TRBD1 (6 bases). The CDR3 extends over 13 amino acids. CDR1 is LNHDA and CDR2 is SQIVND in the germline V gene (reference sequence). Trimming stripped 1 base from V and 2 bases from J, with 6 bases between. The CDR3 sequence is CASSIGTAYEQYF. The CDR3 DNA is TGTGCCAGTAGTATAGGGACAGCCTACGAGCAGTACTTC.

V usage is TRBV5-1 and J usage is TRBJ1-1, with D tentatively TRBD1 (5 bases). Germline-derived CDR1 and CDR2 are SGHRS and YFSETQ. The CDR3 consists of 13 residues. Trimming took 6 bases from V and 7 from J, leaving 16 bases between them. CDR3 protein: CASINGPGGEAFF. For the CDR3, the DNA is TGCGCCAGCATAAACGGACCCGGGGGTGAAGCTTTCTTT.

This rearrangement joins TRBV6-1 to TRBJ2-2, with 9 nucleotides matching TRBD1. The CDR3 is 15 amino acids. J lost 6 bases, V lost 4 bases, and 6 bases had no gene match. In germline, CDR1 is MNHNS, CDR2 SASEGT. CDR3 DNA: TGTGCCAGCAGTGGACTGGACAGGGGCGCCGGGGAGCTGTTTTTT. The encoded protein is CASSGLDRGAGELFF.

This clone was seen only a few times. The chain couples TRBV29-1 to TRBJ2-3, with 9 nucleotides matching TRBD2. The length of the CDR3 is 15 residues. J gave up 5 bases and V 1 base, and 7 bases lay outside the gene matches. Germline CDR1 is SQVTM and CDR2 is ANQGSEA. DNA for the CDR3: TGCAGCGTTGAAGGAGAGGCGGGGGGGAGAGATACGCAGTATTTT. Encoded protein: CSVEGEAGGRDTQYF.

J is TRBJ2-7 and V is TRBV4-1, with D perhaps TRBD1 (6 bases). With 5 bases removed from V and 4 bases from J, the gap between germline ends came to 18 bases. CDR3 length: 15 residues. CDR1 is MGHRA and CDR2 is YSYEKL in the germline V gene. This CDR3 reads CASSEGRGWVYEQYF. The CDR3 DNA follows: TGCGCCAGCAGCGAAGGCAGGGGTTGGGTGTACGAGCAGTACTTC.

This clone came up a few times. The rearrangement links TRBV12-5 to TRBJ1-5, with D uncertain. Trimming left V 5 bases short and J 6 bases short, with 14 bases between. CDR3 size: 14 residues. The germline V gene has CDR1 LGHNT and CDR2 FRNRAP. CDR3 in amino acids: CASGLTLQAQPQHF. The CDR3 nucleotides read TGTGCTAGTGGTCTGACCCTGCAGGCTCAGCCCCAGCATTTT.

In DNA form, the CDR3 reads TGTGCCAGCAGTTTAATATCCCCGGGGGGCAAGGGGAGAAACTACGAGCAGTACTTC. Its protein is CASSLISPGGKGRNYEQYF. V usage is TRBV27 and J usage is TRBJ2-7; perhaps TRBD2 as D (7 bases). V was clipped by 2 bases and J by 3 bases, with 26 bases between them. Per the germline V gene, CDR1 is MNHEY and CDR2 is SMNVEV (reference sequence). This CDR3 has 19 amino acids.

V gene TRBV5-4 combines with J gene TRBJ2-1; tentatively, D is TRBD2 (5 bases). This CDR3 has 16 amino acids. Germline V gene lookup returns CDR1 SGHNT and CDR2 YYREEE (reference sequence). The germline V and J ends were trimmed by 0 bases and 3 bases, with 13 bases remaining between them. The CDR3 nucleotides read TGTGCCAGCAGCTTGGAGGGCGGGCCTATCTACAATGAGCAGTTCTTC. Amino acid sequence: CASSLEGGPIYNEQFF.

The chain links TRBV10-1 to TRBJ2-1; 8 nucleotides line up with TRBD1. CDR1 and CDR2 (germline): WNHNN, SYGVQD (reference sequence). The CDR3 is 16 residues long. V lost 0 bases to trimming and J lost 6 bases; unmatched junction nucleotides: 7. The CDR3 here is CASSESTGVGFNEQFF. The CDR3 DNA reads TGCGCCAGCAGTGAGTCGACAGGGGTAGGATTCAATGAGCAGTTCTTC.

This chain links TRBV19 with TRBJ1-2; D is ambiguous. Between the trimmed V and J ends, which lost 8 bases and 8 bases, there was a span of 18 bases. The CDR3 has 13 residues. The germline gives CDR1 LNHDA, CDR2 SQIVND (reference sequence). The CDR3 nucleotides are TGTGCCAGTCATATGGAGAGGAGAGGGGGCTACACCTTC. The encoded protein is CASHMERRGGYTF.

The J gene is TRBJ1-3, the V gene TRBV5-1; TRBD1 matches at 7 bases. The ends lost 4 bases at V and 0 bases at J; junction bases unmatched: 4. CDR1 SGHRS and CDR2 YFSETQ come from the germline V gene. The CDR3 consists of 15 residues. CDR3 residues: CASSPGQPSGNTIYF. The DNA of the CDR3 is TGCGCCAGCAGCCCGGGACAGCCCTCTGGAAACACCATATATTTT.

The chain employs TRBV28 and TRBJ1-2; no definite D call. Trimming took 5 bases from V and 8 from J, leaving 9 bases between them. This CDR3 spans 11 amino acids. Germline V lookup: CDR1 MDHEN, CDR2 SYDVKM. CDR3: CASSRTGGYTF. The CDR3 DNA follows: TGTGCCAGCAGTCGGACGGGGGGCTACACCTTC.

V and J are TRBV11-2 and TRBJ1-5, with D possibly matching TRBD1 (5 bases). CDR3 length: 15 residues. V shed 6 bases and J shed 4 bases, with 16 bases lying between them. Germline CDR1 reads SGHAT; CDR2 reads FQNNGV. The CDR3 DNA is TGTGCCAGCAGTCAGTACGCAGGGCCGAATCAGCCCCAGCATTTT. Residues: CASSQYAGPNQPQHF.

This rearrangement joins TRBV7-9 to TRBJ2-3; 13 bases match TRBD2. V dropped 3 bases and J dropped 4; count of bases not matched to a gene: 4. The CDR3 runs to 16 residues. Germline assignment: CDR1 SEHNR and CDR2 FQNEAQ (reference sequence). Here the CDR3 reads CASSLTSGGRPDTQYF. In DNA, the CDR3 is TGTGCCAGCAGCTTGACTAGCGGGGGGCGCCCAGATACGCAGTATTTT.

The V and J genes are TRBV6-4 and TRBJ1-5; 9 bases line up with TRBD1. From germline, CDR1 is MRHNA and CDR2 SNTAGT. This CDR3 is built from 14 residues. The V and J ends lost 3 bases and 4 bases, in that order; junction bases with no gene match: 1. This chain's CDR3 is CASSEGTGNQPQHF. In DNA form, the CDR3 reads TGTGCCAGCAGTGAAGGGACAGGGAATCAGCCCCAGCATTTT.

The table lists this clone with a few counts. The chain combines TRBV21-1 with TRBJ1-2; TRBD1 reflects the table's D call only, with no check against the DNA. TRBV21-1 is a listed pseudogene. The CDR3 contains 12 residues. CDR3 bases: TGTGCCAGCAACCCAGGGGTGAATGGCTACACCTTC. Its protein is CASNPGVNGYTF.

CDR3 DNA sequence: TGTGCCAGCAGTACAGGCTACGAGCAGTACTTC. This translates into CASSTGYEQYF. The gene calls are TRBV6-5 and TRBJ2-7, with D perhaps TRBD1 (5 bases). Germline V lookup: CDR1 MNHEY, CDR2 SVGAGI. V was cut by 5 bases and J by 3 bases, with 5 bases left in between. The CDR3 covers 11 residues.